This TCR beta chain was documented in a study of PD-1 blockade in classical Hodgkin lymphoma. Turning to the study itself: Patients had nivolumab dosed at 3 mg/kg, delivered intravenously every 2 weeks.

Method: immunoSEQ multiplex PCR; TCRdb's copy keeps in-frame clones and lacks some. Of about 25,000 clones in the sample, about 83% are singletons; the top ten hold roughly 8.6%. This clone was picked up one time. As yet, its antigen is unknown. The patients all showed relapse after autologous stem cell transplantation, while their brentuximab vedotin exposure varied. Germline CDR1 LGHNA, CDR2 YSLEER. This CDR3 is 14 amino acids long. With 1 base clipped from V and 2 bases from J, the junction kept 2 bases outside the gene matches. Study-wide results and limits: The origin of the repertoire differences remains undefined, with disease activity or prior therapy as possible causes. Reported findings placed baseline TCR diversity lower in newly diagnosed patients (compared with healthy donors). Compared with baseline, CD4+ but not CD8+ TCR diversity had risen significantly by C4D1.

The source was peripheral blood mononuclear cells (PBMCs), collected before the second cycle of nivolumab. The rearrangement uses TRBV4-3 and TRBJ2-7; 7 positions agree with TRBD1. The source is a human donor with classical Hodgkin lymphoma. The CDR3 coding sequence is TGCGCCAGCAGCCAAGGGCAGGGGGCCTACGAGCAGTACTTC. It codes for CASSQGQGAYEQYF.